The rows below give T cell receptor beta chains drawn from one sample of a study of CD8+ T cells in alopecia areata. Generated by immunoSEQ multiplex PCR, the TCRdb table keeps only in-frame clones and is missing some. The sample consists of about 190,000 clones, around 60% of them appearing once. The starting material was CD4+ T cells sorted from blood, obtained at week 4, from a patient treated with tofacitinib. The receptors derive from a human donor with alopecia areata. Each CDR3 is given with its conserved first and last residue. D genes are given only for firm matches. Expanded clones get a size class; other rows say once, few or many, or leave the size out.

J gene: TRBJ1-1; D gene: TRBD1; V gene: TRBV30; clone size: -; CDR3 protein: CAWSVRGISEAFF; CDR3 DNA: TGTGCCTGGAGCGTCAGGGGGATTTCTGAAGCTTTCTTT
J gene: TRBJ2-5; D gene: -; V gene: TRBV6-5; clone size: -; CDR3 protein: CASRLQGQETQYF; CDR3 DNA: TGTGCCAGCAGGCTCCAGGGCCAAGAGACCCAGTACTTC
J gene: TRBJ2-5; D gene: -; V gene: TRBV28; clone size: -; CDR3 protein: CASSFGDRETQYF; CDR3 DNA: TGTGCCAGCAGTTTCGGCGACCGAGAGACCCAGTACTTC
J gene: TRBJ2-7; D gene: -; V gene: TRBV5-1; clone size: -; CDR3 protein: CASSLGGTSYEQYF; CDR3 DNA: TGCGCCAGCAGCTTGGGCGGCACCTCCTACGAGCAGTACTTC
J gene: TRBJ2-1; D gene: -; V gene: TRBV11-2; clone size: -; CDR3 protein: CASSSVGGHLGDEQFF; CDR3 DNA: TGTGCCAGCAGCTCCGTTGGGGGCCACCTAGGGGATGAGCAGTTCTTC
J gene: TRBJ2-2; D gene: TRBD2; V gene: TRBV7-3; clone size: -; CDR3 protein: CASSLSSGSGGELFF; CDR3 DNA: TGTGCCAGCAGCTTAAGTAGCGGGAGTGGCGGGGAGCTGTTTTTT
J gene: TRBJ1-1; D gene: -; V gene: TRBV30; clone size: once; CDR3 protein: CAWSRGGLGSTEAFF; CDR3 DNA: TGTGCCTGGAGTCGGGGGGGGCTTGGGAGTACTGAAGCTTTCTTT
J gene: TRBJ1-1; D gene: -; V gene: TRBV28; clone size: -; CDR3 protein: CASSQKQGLSTEAFF; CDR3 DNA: TGTGCCAGCAGCCAGAAACAGGGTTTAAGCACTGAAGCTTTCTTT
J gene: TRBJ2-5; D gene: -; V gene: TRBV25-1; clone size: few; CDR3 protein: CASSGLGEETQYF; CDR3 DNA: TGTGCCAGCAGTGGACTAGGGGAAGAGACCCAGTACTTC
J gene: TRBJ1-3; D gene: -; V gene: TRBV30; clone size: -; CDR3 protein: CAWSPPRFSGNTIYF; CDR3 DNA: TGTGCCTGGAGTCCACCCCGATTCTCTGGAAACACCATATATTTT
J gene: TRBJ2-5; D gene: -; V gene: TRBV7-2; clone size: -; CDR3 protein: CASSLGGSFTQYF; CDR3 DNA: TGTGCCAGCAGCTTAGGGGGTAGCTTCACCCAGTACTTC
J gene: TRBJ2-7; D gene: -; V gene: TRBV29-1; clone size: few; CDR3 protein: CSASQGNFNEQYF; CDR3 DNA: TGCAGCGCAAGTCAGGGGAACTTCAACGAGCAGTACTTC
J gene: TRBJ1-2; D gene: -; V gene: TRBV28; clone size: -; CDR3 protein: CASRESGGYTF; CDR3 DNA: TGTGCCAGCCGGGAGTCGGGTGGCTACACCTTC
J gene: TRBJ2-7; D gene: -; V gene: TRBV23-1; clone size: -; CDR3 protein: CASRLTTQDRYGPSYEQYF; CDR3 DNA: TGCGCCAGCAGACTTACGACGCAGGATAGGTACGGTCCTTCCTACGAGCAGTACTTC
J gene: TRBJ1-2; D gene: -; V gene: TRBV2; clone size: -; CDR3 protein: CASSDVGPYGYTF; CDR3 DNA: TGTGCCAGCAGTGACGTCGGCCCCTATGGCTACACCTTC
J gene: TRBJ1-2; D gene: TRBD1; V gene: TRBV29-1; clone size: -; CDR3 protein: CSVFPDRADYGYTF; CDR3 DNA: TGCAGCGTTTTCCCCGACAGGGCCGACTATGGCTACACCTTC
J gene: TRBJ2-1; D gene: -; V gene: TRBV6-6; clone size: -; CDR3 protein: CASSSTPYNEQFF; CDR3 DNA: TGTGCCAGCAGCTCGACACCGTACAATGAGCAGTTCTTC
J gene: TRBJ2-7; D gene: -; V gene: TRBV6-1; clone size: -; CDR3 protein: CASSGRLFNEQYF; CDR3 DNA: TGTGCCAGCAGTGGTAGATTGTTTAACGAGCAGTACTTC
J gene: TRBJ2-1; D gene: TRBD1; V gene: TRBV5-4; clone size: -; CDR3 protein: CASSQGATTYNEQFF; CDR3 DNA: TGTGCCAGCAGCCAGGGGGCGACCACCTACAATGAGCAGTTCTTC
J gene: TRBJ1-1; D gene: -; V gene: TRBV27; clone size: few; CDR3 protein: CASSLFRGTEAFF; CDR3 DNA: TGTGCCAGCAGTTTATTTCGGGGCACTGAAGCTTTCTTT
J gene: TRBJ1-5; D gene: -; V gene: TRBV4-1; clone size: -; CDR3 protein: CASSQEHSGISQPQHF; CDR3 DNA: TGCGCCAGCAGCCAAGAACACAGCGGGATCAGTCAGCCCCAGCATTTT
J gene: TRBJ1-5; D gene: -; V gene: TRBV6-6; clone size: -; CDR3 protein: CASRTGNQPQHF; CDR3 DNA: TGTGCCAGCAGAACAGGGAATCAGCCCCAGCATTTT
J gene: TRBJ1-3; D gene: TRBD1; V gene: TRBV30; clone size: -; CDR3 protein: CAWSSRTGVGSGNTIYF; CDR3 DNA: TGTGCCTGGAGCTCCAGAACAGGGGTTGGATCTGGAAACACCATATATTTT
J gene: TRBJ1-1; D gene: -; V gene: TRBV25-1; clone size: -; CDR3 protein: CASSSTPGAGNTEAFF; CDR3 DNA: TGTGCCAGCAGTTCAACCCCGGGGGCCGGGAACACTGAAGCTTTCTTT
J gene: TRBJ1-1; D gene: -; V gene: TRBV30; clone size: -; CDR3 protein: CAWSDRDTEAFF; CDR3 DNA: TGTGCCTGGAGTGATCGGGACACTGAAGCTTTCTTT
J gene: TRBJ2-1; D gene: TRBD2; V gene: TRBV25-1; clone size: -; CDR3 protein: CASRGSGSSYNEQFF; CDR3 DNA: TGTGCCAGCAGGGGTAGCGGGAGTTCCTACAATGAGCAGTTCTTC
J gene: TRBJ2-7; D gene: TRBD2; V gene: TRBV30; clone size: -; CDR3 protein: CAWSAPEASGRHEQYF; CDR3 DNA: TGTGCCTGGAGTGCCCCGGAGGCTAGCGGGCGCCACGAGCAGTACTTC
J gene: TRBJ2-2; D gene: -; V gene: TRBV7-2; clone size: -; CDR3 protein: CASSVTVDTGELFF; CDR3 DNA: TGTGCCAGCAGCGTCACGGTGGACACCGGGGAGCTGTTTTTT
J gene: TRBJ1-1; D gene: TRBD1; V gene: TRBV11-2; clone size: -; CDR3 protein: CASSLTDRGLEAFF; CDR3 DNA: TGTGCCAGCAGCTTAACCGACAGGGGGCTTGAAGCTTTCTTT
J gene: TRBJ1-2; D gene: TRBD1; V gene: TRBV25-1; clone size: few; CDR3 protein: CASSAPGQGAGYGYTF; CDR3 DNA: TGTGCCAGCAGTGCCCCGGGACAGGGGGCTGGCTATGGCTACACCTTC
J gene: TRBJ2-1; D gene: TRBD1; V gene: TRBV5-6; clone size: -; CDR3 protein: CASSLGTGSSYNEQFF; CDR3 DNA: TGTGCCAGCAGCTTGGGGACAGGCAGCTCCTACAATGAGCAGTTCTTC